Each of the 27 T cell receptor beta chains below was sequenced from the same sample in a study of T cell responses to AZD1222 COVID-19 vaccine. The table came from immunoSEQ multiplex PCR; TCRdb's copy has only in-frame clones and leaves some out. Found here are about 130,000 clones, 90% to 95% of them singletons; the top ten hold under 10%. The sample in question was peripheral blood, obtained on day 0 of AZD1222 vaccination. The receptors derive from an adult in good health.

This chain connects TRBV4-3 to TRBJ2-7; weak D call: TRBD1 (5 bases). Germline V gene sequence: CDR1 LGHNA, CDR2 YSLEER. The CDR3 consists of 13 residues. Between the trimmed V and J ends, which lost 3 bases and 4 bases, there was a span of 10 bases. This CDR3 is CASSHTAGYEQYF. The CDR3 DNA follows: TGCGCCAGCAGCCATACGGCAGGGTACGAGCAGTACTTC.

V is TRBV24-1 and J is TRBJ2-1; no clear D gene. The CDR3 covers 13 residues. Germline V gene lookup returns CDR1 KGHDR and CDR2 SFDVKD. Trimming took 9 bases from V and 6 from J, leaving 14 bases between them. In DNA form, the CDR3 reads TGTGCCACCGGGCTCCCAGACGCCAATGAGCAGTTCTTC. Amino acid sequence: CATGLPDANEQFF.

This clone has a single count. CDR3 DNA sequence: TGCAGCGTTGTTTACAGGGACTGGGACCAAGAGACCCAGTACTTC. It encodes CSVVYRDWDQETQYF. The chain couples TRBV29-1 to TRBJ2-5; either TRBD1 or TRBD2 may supply D (6 bases each). V shed 4 bases and J shed 0 bases, with 15 bases lying between them. The CDR3 length is 15 residues. Germline V gene lookup returns CDR1 SQVTM and CDR2 ANQGSEA.

This chain uses TRBV15 with TRBJ2-6, with unresolved D. The CDR3 has 15 amino acids. V was pared by 6 bases and J by 1 base, with 10 bases between. From germline, CDR1 is LNHNV and CDR2 YYDKDF (reference sequence). In nucleotides, the CDR3 is TGTGCCACCAGGCAGGAAAGGTCTGGGGCCAACGTCCTGACTTTC. Amino acids: CATRQERSGANVLTF.

V and J are TRBV27 and TRBJ2-5; maybe TRBD1 (7 bases). This CDR3 has 15 residues. V shed 4 bases and J shed 1 base, with 13 bases lying between them. Per the germline V gene, CDR1 is MNHEY and CDR2 is SMNVEV (reference sequence). The CDR3 spells CASSSGTAGQETQYF. CDR3 DNA: TGTGCCAGCAGTTCCGGGACAGCGGGCCAAGAGACCCAGTACTTC.

V usage is TRBV18 and J usage is TRBJ1-1; D is unresolved. V lost 2 bases and J lost 0, with 7 bases in between. Germline CDR1 reads KGHSH; CDR2 reads LQKENI. The CDR3 is made up of 14 amino acids. CDR3 residues: CASSPSGLNTEAFF. The CDR3 DNA sequence: TGTGCCAGCTCACCAAGCGGGCTGAACACTGAAGCTTTCTTT.

The chain combines TRBV6-4 with TRBJ2-3, with 9 bases lining up with TRBD2. Germline loops: CDR1 MRHNA, CDR2 SNTAGT. There are 14 residues in the CDR3. The trim removed 6 bases at V and 4 bases at J, leaving 5 bases unmatched. The CDR3 spells CASRASGVSDTQYF. CDR3 coding DNA: TGTGCCAGCAGAGCTAGCGGGGTTTCAGATACGCAGTATTTT.

This chain uses TRBV7-8 with TRBJ2-2; 7 positions agree with TRBD1. Germline V gene lookup returns CDR1 SGHVS and CDR2 FQNEAQ. This CDR3 spans 16 amino acids. With 8 bases clipped from V and 4 bases from J, the junction kept 13 bases outside the gene matches. The CDR3 reads CASGDRASPGTGELFF. The CDR3, as DNA: TGTGCCAGCGGTGACAGGGCATCCCCGGGCACCGGGGAGCTGTTTTTT.

This sequence joins TRBV11-1 and TRBJ1-1; no definite D call. This CDR3 region has 13 residues. CDR1 is SGHAT and CDR2 is FQDESV in the germline V gene (reference sequence). The V end lost 1 base, the J end lost 7 bases, and 10 bases lay between the germline ends. This chain's CDR3 is CASSLVLSSEAFF. Written as DNA, the CDR3 is TGTGCCAGCAGCTTAGTTCTCTCCAGTGAAGCTTTCTTT.

This sequence joins TRBV28 and TRBJ1-1; D remains ambiguous. The length of the CDR3 is 13 residues. Per the germline V gene, CDR1 is MDHEN and CDR2 is SYDVKM. V was shortened by 1 base and J by 0 bases, with 3 bases between the two germline ends. The CDR3 DNA reads as TGTGCCAGCAGTTTATCCGTGAACACTGAAGCTTTCTTT. It is translated as CASSLSVNTEAFF.

The CDR3 sequence is CAISGGGGGNTEAFF. The CDR3 DNA reads TGTGCCATCAGTGGTGGGGGAGGGGGCAACACTGAAGCTTTCTTT. V usage is TRBV10-3 and J usage is TRBJ1-1; 7 bases align to TRBD1. The CDR3 loop spans 15 amino acids. CDR1 and CDR2 (germline): ENHRY, SYGVKD. With 4 bases clipped from V and 2 bases from J, the junction kept 7 bases outside the gene matches.

The V and J genes are TRBV19 and TRBJ2-3; the D gene could be TRBD1 or TRBD2 (5 bases each). V lost 7 bases to trimming and J lost 5 bases, with 13 bases between them. This CDR3 is 13 amino acids long. Germline V gives CDR1 LNHDA, CDR2 SQIVND (reference sequence). The CDR3 DNA is TGTGCCAGTACGCGTGGTGGGGGAGATACGCAGTATTTT. It translates to CASTRGGGDTQYF. The whole variable domain, remainder taken from reference TRBV19 and TRBJ2-3, is DGGITQSPKYLFRKEGQNVTLSCEQNLNHDAMYWYRQDPGQGLRLIYYSQIVNDFQKGDIAEGYSVSREKKESFPLTVTSAQKNPTAFYLCASTRGGGDTQYFGPGTRLTVL.

The chain is built from TRBV6-2 or TRBV6-3 and TRBJ2-7; D is unclear. Trimming pared 5 bases from V and 2 bases from J, leaving 13 bases between. Per germline, CDR1 MNHEY and CDR2 SVGEGT. This CDR3 is built from 14 residues. CDR3: CASSKNSSPYEQYF. The CDR3 nucleotides read TGTGCCAGCAGTAAGAACTCCTCCCCCTACGAGCAGTACTTC.

The gene calls are TRBV29-1 and TRBJ1-1, with D uncertain. V gave up 7 bases and J gave up 1 base, with 13 bases separating them. The length of the CDR3 is 13 residues. Germline lookup yields CDR1 SQVTM and CDR2 ANQGSEA. The CDR3 region has the DNA TGCAGCGCCTGGTGGGGAGGGAACACTGAAGCTTTCTTT. Its protein is CSAWWGGNTEAFF.

The chain couples TRBV9 to TRBJ2-2; D remains unclear. V lost 0 bases to trimming and J lost 5 bases, with 8 bases between them. CDR1 and CDR2 (germline): SGDLS, YYNGEE. CDR3 length: 14 amino acids. DNA for the CDR3: TGTGCCAGCAGCGTAGTTGATTATACCGGGGAGCTGTTTTTT. It codes for CASSVVDYTGELFF.

This chain joins TRBV28 and TRBJ2-7, with 10 bases matching TRBD2. This CDR3 spans 14 amino acids. After removal of 5 bases from V and 5 bases from J, the junction contained 6 bases not matched to a gene. The germline gives CDR1 MDHEN, CDR2 SYDVKM. CDR3 in amino acids: CASSGTSDFHEQYF. The DNA for the CDR3 is TGTGCCAGCAGTGGGACTAGCGATTTTCACGAGCAGTACTTC.

The chain has TRBV7-8 and TRBJ1-5, with D maybe TRBD1 (6 bases). V dropped 1 base and J dropped 1 base, with 17 bases sitting between them. Germline V gene sequence: CDR1 SGHVS, CDR2 FQNEAQ. This CDR3 has 18 amino acids. The CDR3 is CASSLGVETGVSNQPQHF. The CDR3 DNA reads TGTGCCAGCAGCTTAGGTGTAGAGACAGGAGTGAGCAATCAGCCCCAGCATTTT.

The chain employs TRBV20-1 and TRBJ2-7; D perhaps matches TRBD1 (6 bases). Trimming cost V 6 bases and J 7 bases, with 13 bases left between them. Germline V gene data show CDR1 as DFQATT and CDR2 as SNEGSKA (reference sequence). The CDR3 runs to 11 residues. The CDR3 DNA sequence: TGCAGTGCCCGCAGGGGTCAGGAGCAGTACTTC. Residues: CSARRGQEQYF.

This clone occurred once. The same CDR3 also results from other DNA sequences found in this sample. The chain recombines TRBV7-9 with TRBJ2-1; D not certain. The CDR3 loop spans 12 amino acids. Between the trimmed V and J ends, which lost 3 bases and 4 bases, there was a span of 4 bases. Germline V lookup: CDR1 SEHNR, CDR2 FQNEAQ (reference sequence). The CDR3 loop reads CASSLGYNEQFF. The CDR3 DNA reads TGTGCCAGCAGCTTGGGTTACAATGAGCAGTTCTTC.

The chain links TRBV5-6 to TRBJ2-7; D is undetermined. CDR1 and CDR2 (germline): SGHDT, YYEEEE. V lost 4 bases and J lost 7, with 9 bases in between. CDR3 size: 11 residues. The CDR3, as DNA: TGTGCCAGCAGCCGGCATGGAGAGCAGTACTTC. It is translated as CASSRHGEQYF. Based on the CDR3 plus reference TRBV5-6 and TRBJ2-7, the full variable domain is DAGVTQSPTHLIKTRGQQVTLRCSPKSGHDTVSWYQQALGQGPQFIFQYYEEEERQRGNFPDRFSGHQFPNYSSELNVNALLLGDSALYLCASSRHGEQYFGPGTRLTVT.

This sequence joins TRBV19 and TRBJ2-7; D unresolved. The germline V and J ends were trimmed by 3 bases and 0 bases, with 15 bases remaining between them. Germline loops: CDR1 LNHDA, CDR2 SQIVND (reference sequence). There are 16 residues in the CDR3. CDR3 in DNA: TGTGCCAGTAGTATCACCGGCGACTGGAGCTCCTACGAGCAGTACTTC. Residues: CASSITGDWSSYEQYF.

Written as DNA, the CDR3 is TGTGCCAGCAGCTTAGGGACAGCAAACACTGAAGCTTTCTTT. This codes for CASSLGTANTEAFF. The V and J genes are TRBV7-3 and TRBJ1-1, with 7 bases that match TRBD1. The V gene's germline CDR1 is SGHTA and CDR2 FQGTGA. Trimming took 2 bases from V and 2 from J; bases not matched to a gene: 2. The CDR3 spans 14 residues. Full variable domain (outside the CDR3, taken from reference TRBV7-3 and TRBJ1-1): GAGVSQTPSNKVTEKGKYVELRCDPISGHTALYWYRQSLGQGPEFLIYFQGTGAADDSGLPNDRFFAVRPEGSVSTLKIQRTERGDSAVYLCASSLGTANTEAFFGQGTRLTVV.

The chain carries TRBV4-2 and TRBJ2-3, with D hard to call. The germline gives CDR1 LGHNA, CDR2 YNFKEQ. The CDR3 is 13 residues long. V lost 2 bases to trimming and J lost 4 bases, with 7 bases between them. CDR3 loop: CASSQYGADTQYF. CDR3 coding DNA: TGTGCCAGCAGCCAATACGGTGCAGATACGCAGTATTTT.

In its sample, this clone was seen a few times. The DNA for the CDR3 is TGTGCCAGCAGTTTCCGGGGGAGTGAAGCTTTCTTT. Translated, it gives CASSFRGSEAFF. V usage is TRBV12-3 or TRBV12-4 and J usage is TRBJ1-1; D may be TRBD1 (5 bases). The CDR3 loop spans 12 amino acids. V lost 3 bases and J lost 7, with 9 bases in between.

V gene TRBV19 combines with J gene TRBJ2-1, with 8 bases matching TRBD2. After removal of 3 bases from V and 8 bases from J, the junction contained 6 bases not matched to a gene. The length of the CDR3 is 14 residues. Germline assignment: CDR1 LNHDA and CDR2 SQIVND (reference sequence). CDR3 sequence (DNA): TGTGCCAGTAGTATTCTCGGGGGGGCTGATGAGCAGTTCTTC. Its translation: CASSILGGADEQFF. The full variable domain, in which reference TRBV19 and TRBJ2-1 provide the parts outside the CDR3, is DGGITQSPKYLFRKEGQNVTLSCEQNLNHDAMYWYRQDPGQGLRLIYYSQIVNDFQKGDIAEGYSVSREKKESFPLTVTSAQKNPTAFYLCASSILGGADEQFFGPGTRLTVL.

This sequence joins TRBV11-3 and TRBJ1-2; D gene ambiguous. CDR3 length: 13 amino acids. The germline V gene has CDR1 SGHNT and CDR2 YENEEA. The V gene lost 3 bases and the J gene lost 7 bases, with 12 bases spanning the gap. The CDR3 nucleotides read TGTGCCAGCAGCTTCACGGCGCCGGGTGGCTACACCTTC. Its protein is CASSFTAPGGYTF.

Here the CDR3 DNA reads TGTGCCAGCAGTGAGCAGGGCAGTCCGCCCCAGCATTTT. This sequence encodes CASSEQGSPPQHF. The chain is built from TRBV6-1 and TRBJ1-5; possible D gene TRBD1, 5 bases. Looked up from germline, CDR1 is MNHNS and CDR2 is SASEGT. Trimming cost V 3 bases and J 9 bases, with 12 bases left between them. The CDR3 is 13 residues long.